The 15 T cell receptor beta chains reported below all come from one sample, sequenced in a study of vaccination and CD4 T cells after COVID-19. The treatment here: 10-day PBMC culture with coronavirus spike peptide pools or control peptides (ViraFEST assay). These receptors' targets are unknown. The Oncomine TCR Beta short-read assay sequenced DNA from cultured CD4+ T cells. TCRdb reprocessed the PCR reads via MiXCR and lists one record per CDR3 protein. The sample lists around 21,000 distinct CDR3 sequences, roughly 50% occurring once. The sample taken for sequencing was CD4+ T cells from blood, cultured in vitro. These receptors came from a human donor who had recovered from COVID-19.

The CDR3 bases are TGTGCCAGCATAGAAGTGAACACCGGGGAGCTGTTTTTT. This gives the protein CASIEVNTGELFF. The chain has TRBV6-2 or TRBV6-3 and TRBJ2-2, with D hard to call. V was pared by 7 bases and J by 1 base, with 7 bases between. The CDR3 consists of 13 residues. From germline, CDR1 is MNHEY and CDR2 SVGEGT.

The chain joins TRBV19 to TRBJ1-1, with D hard to call. The germline V and J ends were trimmed by 5 bases and 7 bases, with 14 bases remaining between them. CDR1 is LNHDA and CDR2 is SQIVND in the germline V gene (reference sequence). This CDR3 has 13 residues. The CDR3 loop reads CASSLLRAGEAFF. In DNA, the CDR3 is TGTGCCAGTAGTCTCCTCCGGGCGGGTGAAGCTTTCTTT.

In its sample, this clonotype was seen a few times. V usage is TRBV20-1 and J usage is TRBJ2-3; 9 nucleotides line up with TRBD2. CDR1 is DFQATT, CDR2 SNEGSKA, per germline (reference sequence). Losses at the gene ends were 1 base for V and 2 bases for J; bases not matched to a gene: 4. CDR3 length: 15 amino acids. The CDR3 is CSARVLAGPTDTQYF. The CDR3 DNA is TGCAGTGCTAGAGTTCTAGCGGGACCCACAGATACGCAGTATTTT.

This clonotype was recorded once. This chain joins TRBV6-5 and TRBJ1-2; 8 bases are a match to TRBD1. The CDR3 has 14 residues. CDR1 is MNHEY and CDR2 is SVGAGI in the germline V gene. V shed 3 bases, J shed 3 bases, and the junction held 3 bases outside the gene matches. The CDR3 region is CASSYETGDYGYTF. For the CDR3, the DNA is TGTGCCAGCAGTTATGAGACAGGGGACTATGGCTACACCTTC.

This chain joins TRBV20-1 and TRBJ1-2, with 9 bases identical to TRBD1. There are 14 residues in the CDR3. Germline values: CDR1 DFQATT, CDR2 SNEGSKA (reference sequence). V lost 3 bases to trimming and J lost 4 bases; unmatched junction nucleotides: 6. The CDR3 region has the DNA TGCAGTGCTAGGACTCCGGGACAGGGCTATGGCTACACCTTC. Translated: CSARTPGQGYGYTF.

There are a few counts of this clonotype. This chain links TRBV6-2 or TRBV6-3 with TRBJ2-2; D assignment may be TRBD1 or TRBD2 (5 bases each). Germline lookup yields CDR1 MNHEY and CDR2 SVGEGT. This CDR3 has 14 residues. Trimming took off 1 base at V and 6 bases at J, with 9 bases between the two ends. The CDR3 coding sequence is TGTGCCAGCAGTTACTACCTGGGGGCCGGGGAGCTGTTTTTT. It translates to CASSYYLGAGELFF.

The genes are TRBV2 and TRBJ1-2; the D gene is possibly TRBD1 (5 bases). The CDR3 spans 13 residues. V dropped 6 bases and J dropped 4 bases, with 12 bases sitting between them. CDR1 and CDR2 (germline): SNHLY, FYNNEI. The CDR3 protein is CASRPQGSYGYTF. The CDR3 nucleotides are TGTGCCAGCAGGCCTCAGGGAAGCTATGGCTACACCTTC.

This clonotype was counted a few times. The V and J genes are TRBV20-1 and TRBJ2-3, with a tentative D call TRBD1 (6 bases). The germline V gene has CDR1 DFQATT and CDR2 SNEGSKA (reference sequence). CDR3 length: 13 residues. With 6 bases removed from V and 2 bases from J, the gap between germline ends came to 12 bases. The CDR3 here is CSAPTGPTDTQYF. The DNA of the CDR3 is TGCAGTGCGCCGACAGGCCCCACAGATACGCAGTATTTT.

The chain is built from TRBV30 and TRBJ2-5; 7 bases align to TRBD1. Germline CDR1 GTSNPN, CDR2 SVGIG (reference sequence). This CDR3 is built from 14 residues. V dropped 5 bases and J dropped 5; count of bases not matched to a gene: 11. The CDR3 region is CAWAIDRDMETQYF. CDR3 bases: TGTGCCTGGGCCATAGACAGGGATATGGAGACCCAGTACTTC.

This clonotype was observed once. The chain is built from TRBV30 and TRBJ1-1; D gene ambiguous. Germline V gene lookup returns CDR1 GTSNPN and CDR2 SVGIG (reference sequence). With 6 bases removed from V and 4 bases from J, the gap between germline ends came to 18 bases. There are 14 residues in the CDR3. DNA of the CDR3: TGTGCCTGTACGAGAAGCCTTTCTCCCACTGAAGCTTTCTTT. Translation: CACTRSLSPTEAFF.

The chain carries TRBV2 and TRBJ2-2; 8 positions match TRBD1. CDR1 and CDR2 (germline): SNHLY, FYNNEI. Germline trimming cut 9 bases from V and 4 bases from J; bases unmatched to any gene: 7. The CDR3 length is 14 residues. CDR3 residues: CASIEDRVTGELFF. The CDR3 coding sequence is TGTGCCAGTATTGAGGACAGGGTCACCGGGGAGCTGTTTTTT.

V gene TRBV7-2 combines with J gene TRBJ2-7; 10 bases agree with TRBD2. Germline V gene data show CDR1 as SGHTA and CDR2 as FQGNSA. V lost 0 bases to trimming and J lost 7 bases; unmatched junction nucleotides: 9. The CDR3 loop spans 16 amino acids. DNA of the CDR3: TGTGCCAGCAGCTTAGCCTCCAGCGGGAGGGTGGGGGAGCAGTACTTC. This encodes CASSLASSGRVGEQYF.

V is TRBV7-2 and J is TRBJ2-3, with D maybe TRBD2 (7 bases). The CDR3 extends over 15 amino acids. Per the germline V gene, CDR1 is SGHTA and CDR2 is FQGNSA. V dropped 3 bases and J dropped 5 bases, with 15 bases sitting between them. Here the CDR3 DNA reads TGTGCCAGCAGCTTGGGGGGGGGGCCAGGAGATACGCAGTATTTT. This sequence encodes CASSLGGGPGDTQYF.

The chain carries TRBV19 and TRBJ1-2; possible D gene TRBD1, 6 bases. The germline V and J ends were trimmed by 1 base and 3 bases, with 15 bases remaining between them. This CDR3 is 16 amino acids long. CDR1 LNHDA and CDR2 SQIVND come from the germline V gene (reference sequence). The CDR3 spells CASSIGRGSTHYGYTF. In DNA form, the CDR3 reads TGTGCCAGTAGTATAGGCAGGGGATCGACTCACTATGGCTACACCTTC.

The rearrangement joins TRBV7-9 to TRBJ1-1, with a tentative D call TRBD1 (5 bases). The CDR3 loop spans 13 amino acids. Germline loops: CDR1 SEHNR, CDR2 FQNEAQ (reference sequence). The V gene lost 1 base and the J gene lost 4 bases, with 7 bases spanning the gap. CDR3 coding DNA: TGTGCCAGCAGCTTAGGTGGGGGCACTGAAGCTTTCTTT. Its protein product is CASSLGGGTEAFF. The complete variable domain, with remaining parts taken from reference TRBV7-9 and TRBJ1-1, reads DTGVSQNPRHKITKRGQNVTFRCDPISEHNRLYWYRQTLGQGPEFLTYFQNEAQLEKSRLLSDRFSAERPKGSFSTLEIQRTEQGDSAMYLCASSLGGGTEAFFGQGTRLTVV.